One T cell receptor beta chain is described in this entry. What it binds is not known. Spiked into each PCR were synthetic inline TR CDR3 controls of all V-J pairings. The method was immunoSEQ multiplex PCR; TCRdb's version includes in-frame clones alone and lacks a portion of them. The table includes some 28,000 clones, approximately 85% detected once. Specified time point: time of PML onset. PML was diagnosed clinically and by MRI, then confirmed by JC virus DNA in cerebrospinal fluid. T3 blood samples were collected at the time of PML onset. This sample was included in a study of multiple sclerosis patients with progressive multifocal leukoencephalopathy. The study, taken as a whole, reports: Before and during natalizumab, the clones expanded at PML already existed.

Material: PBMCs, obtained from a patient treated with natalizumab. This clonotype was obtained from a woman in her twenties or thirties with progressive multifocal leukoencephalopathy.

CDR3 DNA: TGTGCCAGCATGGGACTAAGCTCCTACGAGCAGTACTTC. Protein sequence: CASMGLSSYEQYF. This sequence joins TRBV7-9 and TRBJ2-7; 7 bases are shared with TRBD2. The CDR3 has 13 residues. Per the germline V gene, CDR1 is SEHNR and CDR2 is FQNEAQ (reference sequence). Trimming cost V 7 bases and J 0 bases; bases outside gene matches: 3. The full variable domain, in which reference TRBV7-9 and TRBJ2-7 provide the parts outside the CDR3, is DTGVSQNPRHKITKRGQNVTFRCDPISEHNRLYWYRQTLGQGPEFLTYFQNEAQLEKSRLLSDRFSAERPKGSFSTLEIQRTEQGDSAMYLCASMGLSSYEQYFGPGTRLTVT.